This record concerns one T cell receptor (beta chain) sequence. Its specificity is not known. These data originate in a study of cytomegalovirus exposure and HLA in healthy donors. Study summary: Among the 350 to 400 donors who were genotyped, roughly 76% fell in the genetic ancestry cluster that is associated with self-reported Caucasian donors.

V gave up 4 bases and J gave up 4 bases; unmatched junction bases: 12. Germline assignment: CDR1 LNHDA and CDR2 SQIVND (reference sequence). This CDR3 has 17 amino acids. Overall study results and limits: Association of a missense DCLRE1C variant with TCR beta V- and J-gene trimming was reported in a later analysis. Presence/absence analyses took donor sequencing depth as roughly uniform.

PCR primers comprised 60 Vbeta and 13 Jbeta primers. TCRdb's table, derived via immunoSEQ multiplex PCR, lists solely in-frame clones and lacks some. Of approximately 190,000 clones listed, under 90% are singletons. The source of this sequence is a boy between 2 and 10 years old in good health and CMV-seronegative. The sample consisted of PBMCs. V gene TRBV19 combines with J gene TRBJ2-1; TRBD2 matches at 8 bases. Written as DNA, the CDR3 is TGTGCCAGTAGTACCCTGGGAGCTGGCGGGGGGTACAATGAGCAGTTCTTC. Protein product: CASSTLGAGGGYNEQFF.